Sequencing of this T cell receptor beta chain was carried out in a study of T-cell reconstitution after alpha-beta-depleted transplantation in children. Whole-study findings and limits: Surviving thymic progenitors and recipient T cells were the source of high TCRbeta diversity at day 60 in some patients. One year after transplant, T-cell counts and diversity came mostly from newly produced T cells. Alpha-beta T cells present about two months after transplant were reported to originate from several hundred expanded graft clones.

Preparation of the TCRbeta library was carried out with unique molecular identifiers. MiXCR, applied by TCRdb to the PCR reads, yields one record per CDR3 protein. The sample yields about 980,000 distinct CDR3 sequences, around 30% seen once. The CDR3 runs to 16 residues. The V end lost 1 base, the J end lost 4 bases, and 14 bases lay between the germline ends. CDR1 and CDR2 (germline): SGHVS, FQNEAQ. Worth noting for this clonotype: Its antigen is as yet unknown.

The TCR originated in a boy younger than two who had a stem cell transplant for SCID, so the T cells may come from the graft donor. The source material was PBMCs, mostly from graft donor cells, sampled 360 days after TCRalphabeta/CD19-depleted stem cell transplant. This chain connects TRBV7-8 to TRBJ1-3, with D possibly TRBD1 on 5 matching bases. CDR3 sequence: CASSLEAPGLGNTIYF. The CDR3 region has the DNA TGTGCCAGCAGCTTAGAAGCCCCAGGGTTAGGAAACACCATATATTTT.